These 28 T cell receptor beta chains came from one sample sequenced in a study of response to subunit inactivated influenza vaccine. TCRdb independently ran MiXCR on the RT-PCR reads; one entry per CDR3 protein. The profile shows about half a million distinct CDR3 sequences, roughly 27% of them singletons. The sample here was CD4+ T cells sorted from PBMCs, taken more than 4 days after vaccination. These receptors came from a man aged 50-60 years who received an inactivated influenza vaccine.

This clonotype was detected only a few times. The rearrangement links TRBV12-3 or TRBV12-4 to TRBJ2-3; 8 nucleotides agree with TRBD2. V dropped 5 bases and J dropped 7; count of bases not matched to a gene: 8. The CDR3 runs 14 residues. This chain's CDR3 is CASSPSGGVHTQYF. CDR3 coding DNA: TGTGCCAGCAGTCCCAGCGGGGGAGTACATACGCAGTATTTT.

The V call is TRBV28, the J call TRBJ2-1; 7 positions match TRBD2. In germline, CDR1 is MDHEN, CDR2 SYDVKM. The CDR3 contains 13 residues. V lost 5 bases and J lost 6; bases outside the gene matches: 4. CDR3 DNA sequence: TGTGCCAGCAGTGTCACTAGCGCCAATGAGCAGTTCTTC. It yields the protein CASSVTSANEQFF. The variable domain in full, with the rest retrieved from reference TRBV28 and TRBJ2-1, is DVKVTQSSRYLVKRTGEKVFLECVQDMDHENMFWYRQDPGLGLRLIYFSYDVKMKEKGDIPEGYSVSREKKERFSLILESASTNQTSMYLCASSVTSANEQFFGPGTRLTVL.

This clonotype came up a few times. This chain uses TRBV10-3 with TRBJ2-3; tentatively, D is TRBD1 or TRBD2 (6 bases each). The CDR3 runs 16 residues. Trimming removed 0 bases at V and 4 bases at J, with 14 bases between. CDR1 is ENHRY, CDR2 SYGVKD, per germline. The CDR3 spells CAISESGGDWADTQYF. CDR3 DNA: TGTGCCATCAGTGAGTCGGGGGGCGATTGGGCAGATACGCAGTATTTT.

The chain uses TRBV11-2 and TRBJ2-3, with 7 bases that match TRBD2. This CDR3 has 17 amino acids. Unmatched junction bases numbered 12, after V lost 4 bases and J lost 2 bases. Germline assignment: CDR1 SGHAT and CDR2 FQNNGV. In DNA form, the CDR3 reads TGTGCCAGCAGCTCCTTTGGGGGACTAACTAACACAGATACGCAGTATTTT. This translates into CASSSFGGLTNTDTQYF.

This clonotype was seen a handful of times. The rearrangement joins TRBV20-1 to TRBJ2-3; 8 positions agree with TRBD2. CDR3 length equals 16 residues. Germline V gene data show CDR1 as DFQATT and CDR2 as SNEGSKA (reference sequence). J gave up 2 bases and V 2 bases, and 9 bases lay outside the gene matches. CDR3 loop: CSARKAGTSVTDTQYF. In nucleotides, the CDR3 is TGCAGTGCTAGAAAAGCCGGGACTAGTGTCACAGATACGCAGTATTTT.

This clonotype has only a few counts. V usage is TRBV3-1 and J usage is TRBJ2-7, with D maybe TRBD2 (5 bases). Trimming took off 8 bases at V and 6 bases at J, with 11 bases between the two ends. Germline V gene lookup returns CDR1 LGHDT and CDR2 YNNKEL (reference sequence). This CDR3 region has 11 residues. In nucleotides, the CDR3 is TGTGCCAGCTCTGACCGGGGCGAGCAGTACTTC. Amino acid sequence: CASSDRGEQYF.

This clonotype was counted a few times. J is TRBJ2-2 and V is TRBV9; TRBD2 matches at 8 bases. Germline V gene data show CDR1 as SGDLS and CDR2 as YYNGEE. This CDR3 comprises 15 residues. V lost 4 bases to trimming and J lost 3 bases; unmatched junction nucleotides: 5. CDR3 bases: TGTGCCAGCAGCCCACGGACTAGCCACACCGGGGAGCTGTTTTTT. This encodes CASSPRTSHTGELFF.

This clonotype showed up just a few times. The chain employs TRBV24-1 and TRBJ2-5; possibly TRBD1 for D (6 bases). This CDR3 region has 16 residues. Germline V CDR1 and CDR2: KGHDR, SFDVKD. V was pared by 3 bases and J by 9 bases, with 22 bases between. CDR3 DNA sequence: TGTGCCACCAGTGATAGGACAGCGTTGGGGATAGATGCCCAGTACTTC. Translated, it gives CATSDRTALGIDAQYF.

This clonotype was detected ten times or more. The chain combines TRBV18 with TRBJ2-7, with 8 bases lining up with TRBD1. The CDR3 is 13 residues long. Germline V lookup: CDR1 KGHSH, CDR2 LQKENI. Trimming took 8 bases from V and 3 from J; bases not matched to a gene: 6. The CDR3 spells CASSPGTGYEQYF. The DNA for the CDR3 is TGTGCCAGCAGCCCAGGGACAGGCTACGAGCAGTACTTC.

The gene calls are TRBV25-1 and TRBJ1-1; D remains ambiguous. With 1 base removed from V and 4 bases from J, the gap between germline ends came to 7 bases. There are 13 residues in the CDR3. Looked up from germline, CDR1 is MGHDK and CDR2 is SYGVNS. DNA for the CDR3: TGTGCCAGCAGTGAATTTGGAAGCACTGAAGCTTTCTTT. Its translation: CASSEFGSTEAFF.

CDR3 nucleotide sequence: TGCAGTGCTAGAGTGCAGGGTAATGGCTACACCTTC. Its translation: CSARVQGNGYTF. This sequence joins TRBV20-1 and TRBJ1-2; a weak D match, TRBD1 (5 bases). The germline V and J ends were trimmed by 1 base and 6 bases, with 9 bases remaining between them. CDR3 length: 12 residues. Germline CDR1 and CDR2: DFQATT and SNEGSKA (reference sequence).

In its sample, this clonotype was seen a few times. The V gene is TRBV9, the J gene TRBJ2-7; 9 bases agree with TRBD1. Germline V gene sequence: CDR1 SGDLS, CDR2 YYNGEE. The CDR3 spans 14 residues. V shed 0 bases, J shed 3 bases, and the junction held 1 base outside the gene matches. CDR3 residues: CASSVGTGDYEQYF. CDR3 bases: TGTGCCAGCAGCGTAGGGACAGGGGACTACGAGCAGTACTTC. Using reference TRBV9 and TRBJ2-7 for the parts outside the CDR3, the full variable domain is DSGVTQTPKHLITATGQRVTLRCSPRSGDLSVYWYQQSLDQGLQFLIQYYNGEERAKGNILERFSAQQFPDLHSELNLSSLELGDSALYFCASSVGTGDYEQYFGPGTRLTVT.

The V call is TRBV5-1, the J call TRBJ2-7; D call uncertain. The CDR3 is 16 amino acids. Germline V CDR1 and CDR2: SGHRS, YFSETQ. Trimming stripped 1 base from V and 6 bases from J, with 20 bases between. In DNA, the CDR3 is TGCGCCAGCAGCTTGCTTTCGGGTGGCATATTGGGCGAGCAGTACTTC. As protein: CASSLLSGGILGEQYF.

This clonotype was counted a few times. The V gene is TRBV3-1, the J gene TRBJ1-6; the D gene is possibly TRBD1 (6 bases). The V gene lost 6 bases and the J gene lost 14 bases, with 14 bases spanning the gap. Germline values: CDR1 LGHDT, CDR2 YNNKEL (reference sequence). This CDR3 is 12 amino acids long. The CDR3 protein is CASRTGLGSLHF. CDR3 DNA: TGTGCCAGCAGGACAGGCCTAGGATCCCTCCACTTT. The variable domain in full, with the rest retrieved from reference TRBV3-1 and TRBJ1-6, is DTAVSQTPKYLVTQMGNDKSIKCEQNLGHDTMYWYKQDSKKFLKIMFSYNNKELIINETVPNRFSPKSPDKAHLNLHINSLELGDSAVYFCASRTGLGSLHFGNGTRLTVT.

This clonotype has only a few counts. This chain links TRBV29-1 with TRBJ2-1, with 7 bases matching TRBD1. This CDR3 is built from 13 residues. After removal of 4 bases from V and 5 bases from J, the junction contained 5 bases not matched to a gene. The germline gives CDR1 SQVTM, CDR2 ANQGSEA. CDR3 protein: CSVGQGDNNEQFF. The CDR3 DNA is TGCAGCGTTGGGCAGGGGGATAACAATGAGCAGTTCTTC.

This clonotype was counted a few times. V is TRBV7-2 and J is TRBJ2-7; 11 bases are a match to TRBD2. The CDR3 has 16 residues. Per germline, CDR1 SGHTA and CDR2 FQGNSA. J was trimmed by 4 bases and V by 3 bases; bases with no gene match: 8. The CDR3 nucleotides read TGTGCCAGCAGCTTTCGTCCCGGGACTAGCGGATACGAGCAGTACTTC. Amino acid sequence: CASSFRPGTSGYEQYF.

V gene TRBV7-2 combines with J gene TRBJ2-5; D is unclear. Germline V gene sequence: CDR1 SGHTA, CDR2 FQGNSA. V was cut by 1 base and J by 0 bases, with 12 bases left in between. The CDR3 has 16 amino acids. CDR3 amino acids: CASSLGPGWYQETQYF. CDR3 coding DNA: TGTGCCAGCAGCTTAGGCCCTGGTTGGTACCAAGAGACCCAGTACTTC. Full variable domain (rest looked up from reference TRBV7-2 and TRBJ2-5): GAGVSQSPSNKVTEKGKDVELRCDPISGHTALYWYRQSLGQGLEFLIYFQGNSAPDKSGLPSDRFSAERTGGSVSTLTIQRTQQEDSAVYLCASSLGPGWYQETQYFGPGTRLLVL.

The CDR3 region is CSVTGTGGYTF. In DNA, the CDR3 is TGCAGCGTTACAGGGACTGGCGGCTACACCTTC. J is TRBJ1-2 and V is TRBV29-1; perhaps TRBD1 as D (6 bases). V lost 5 bases, J lost 8 bases, and 12 bases lay in between. Germline values: CDR1 SQVTM, CDR2 ANQGSEA. The CDR3 is 11 residues long.

In this sample, this clonotype turned up many times. The chain has TRBV5-1 and TRBJ2-5; 9 bases fit TRBD1. This CDR3 has 13 residues. Trimming cost V 3 bases and J 5 bases; bases outside gene matches: 2. From germline, CDR1 is SGHRS and CDR2 YFSETQ. The CDR3 coding sequence is TGCGCCAGCAGCTGGACAGGGGCTGAGACCCAGTACTTC. Translated: CASSWTGAETQYF.

Here the CDR3 reads CASSAGVRGLNEQFF. DNA for the CDR3: TGTGCCAGCAGTGCAGGGGTAAGGGGGCTCAATGAGCAGTTCTTC. The rearrangement uses TRBV6-4 and TRBJ2-1, with 7 bases aligning to TRBD1. V shed 4 bases, J shed 6 bases, and the junction held 9 bases outside the gene matches. Germline CDR1 and CDR2: MRHNA and SNTAGT. The CDR3 totals 15 residues.

This clonotype appeared a few times. The gene calls are TRBV7-2 and TRBJ2-2, with TRBD2 identical over 11 bases. Germline V gives CDR1 SGHTA, CDR2 FQGNSA. Unmatched junction bases numbered 5, after V lost 5 bases and J lost 3 bases. This CDR3 is 16 amino acids long. The CDR3 DNA reads TGTGCCAGCAGCCTGGGACTAGCGGCTCACACCGGGGAGCTGTTTTTT. Its protein product is CASSLGLAAHTGELFF.

V and J are TRBV20-1 and TRBJ2-1; D unresolved. V lost 5 bases and J 1 base, leaving 12 bases between the germline ends. Germline-derived CDR1 and CDR2 are DFQATT and SNEGSKA (reference sequence). The CDR3 is 14 residues long. The CDR3 coding sequence is TGCAGTGCTCTATTAGCCCATTCCTACAATGAGCAGTTCTTC. Encoded protein: CSALLAHSYNEQFF.

The chain combines TRBV5-1 with TRBJ2-7, with 9 bases that match TRBD2. Losses at the gene ends were 4 bases for V and 0 bases for J; bases not matched to a gene: 2. This CDR3 comprises 14 residues. Per the germline V gene, CDR1 is SGHRS and CDR2 is YFSETQ. CDR3 sequence (DNA): TGCGCCAGCAGCGTAGCGGGAGTCTCCTACGAGCAGTACTTC. Its translation is CASSVAGVSYEQYF.

This clonotype was seen a few times. This chain uses TRBV3-1 with TRBJ2-3; 7 positions match TRBD2. Germline V gene lookup returns CDR1 LGHDT and CDR2 YNNKEL (reference sequence). The length of the CDR3 is 15 residues. V lost 1 base, J lost 2 bases, and 3 bases stayed unmatched. Here the CDR3 reads CASSQVREATDTQYF. CDR3 DNA: TGTGCCAGCAGCCAAGTCCGGGAGGCCACAGATACGCAGTATTTT.

This clonotype was observed a handful of times. CDR3 amino acids: CSVFPSGTSGLEAFF. CDR3 bases: TGCAGCGTTTTCCCCTCTGGGACAAGCGGACTAGAAGCTTTCTTT. The rearrangement uses TRBV29-1 and TRBJ1-1, with D possibly being TRBD1 (6 bases). Germline loops: CDR1 SQVTM, CDR2 ANQGSEA. V was pared by 5 bases and J by 8 bases, with 24 bases between. CDR3 length equals 15 residues. Complete variable domain (other parts from reference TRBV29-1 and TRBJ1-1): SAVISQKPSRDICQRGTSLTIQCQVDSQVTMMFWYRQQPGQSLTLIATANQGSEATYESGFVIDKFPISRPNLTFSTLTVSNMSPEDSSIYLCSVFPSGTSGLEAFFGQGTRLTVV.

This clonotype was recorded many times. The chain links TRBV24-1 to TRBJ2-1; 7 bases map to TRBD1. After removal of 6 bases from V and 8 bases from J, the junction contained 12 bases not matched to a gene. Per germline, CDR1 KGHDR and CDR2 SFDVKD. This CDR3 has 15 amino acids. The CDR3 sequence: CATSPTGTAWDEQFF. The CDR3 region has the DNA TGTGCCACCAGTCCAACAGGGACAGCATGGGATGAGCAGTTCTTC.

This clonotype was found many times. The chain joins TRBV9 to TRBJ1-4; D is possibly TRBD1 (6 bases). The CDR3 has 13 residues. Trimming stripped 4 bases from V and 7 bases from J, with 11 bases between. Germline V gives CDR1 SGDLS, CDR2 YYNGEE. The CDR3 sequence: CASSSRGGEKLFF. DNA for the CDR3: TGTGCCAGCAGCTCCAGGGGTGGTGAAAAACTGTTTTTT.

V and J are TRBV20-1 and TRBJ2-3; possibly TRBD1 or TRBD2 for D (6 bases each). This CDR3 has 14 amino acids. Germline loops: CDR1 DFQATT, CDR2 SNEGSKA (reference sequence). The V end lost 3 bases, the J end lost 4 bases, and 14 bases lay between the germline ends. The CDR3 here is CSARGTRGADTQYF. CDR3 DNA sequence: TGCAGTGCTAGGGGGACAAGGGGGGCAGATACGCAGTATTTT.